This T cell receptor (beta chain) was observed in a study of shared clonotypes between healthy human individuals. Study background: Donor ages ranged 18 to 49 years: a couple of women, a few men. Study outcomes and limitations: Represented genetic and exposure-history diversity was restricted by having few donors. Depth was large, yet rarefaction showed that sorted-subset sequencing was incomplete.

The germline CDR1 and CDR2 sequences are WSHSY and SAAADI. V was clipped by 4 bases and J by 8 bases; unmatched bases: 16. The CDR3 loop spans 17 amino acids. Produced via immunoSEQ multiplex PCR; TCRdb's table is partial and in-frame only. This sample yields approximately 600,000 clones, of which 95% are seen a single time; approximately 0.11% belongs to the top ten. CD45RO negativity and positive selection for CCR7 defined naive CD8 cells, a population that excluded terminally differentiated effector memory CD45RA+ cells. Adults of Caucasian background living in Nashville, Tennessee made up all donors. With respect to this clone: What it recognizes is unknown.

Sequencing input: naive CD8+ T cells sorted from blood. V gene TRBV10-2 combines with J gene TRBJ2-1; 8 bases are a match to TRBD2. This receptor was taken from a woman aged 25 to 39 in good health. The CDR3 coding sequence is TGCGCCAGCAGTGTCCCGCCTGCTAGCGGGTGGACGGATGAGCAGTTCTTC. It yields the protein CASSVPPASGWTDEQFF.